The clone carrying this T cell receptor beta chain is classed as medium-sized. Its antigen is unknown. Per germline, CDR1 SGDLS and CDR2 YYNGEE. V gave up 4 bases and J gave up 3 bases, with 14 bases separating them. The CDR3 is made up of 15 amino acids. This sample is drawn from a study of immune evolution from preneoplasia to lung adenocarcinoma. Only in-frame clones appear in the TCRdb table, and some are missing; sequencing was by immunoSEQ multiplex PCR. The sample lists some 3,000 clones; about 48% were seen once. The study's findings and limits: Clonality was highest in normal lung, lower in later-stage lesions apparently. Top clone share appeared to fall from AAH through AIS, MIA, adenocarcinoma.

Patient tissue came from resections in Japan or China, 2014–2017. H&E slides confirmed each diagnosis, reviewed by two pathologists independently. Sequencing used FFPE normal lung tissue adjacent to the tumor. The V gene is TRBV9, the J gene TRBJ1-5; no clear D gene. The TCR was taken from a person between 50 and 60 years old with lung adenocarcinoma. The CDR3 spells CASSREGVVNQPQHF. The CDR3, as DNA: TGTGCCAGCAGCAGGGAGGGTGTCGTCAATCAGCCCCAGCATTTT.